The present entry profiles one T cell receptor (beta chain) with its context. The data stem from a study of blood T cell repertoires in COVID-19. Across the study: Sites across the United States, Italy and Spain contributed samples from acute and convalescent COVID-19.

CDR1 is SGHTA and CDR2 is FQGNSA in the germline V gene. The length of the CDR3 is 17 residues. Trimming cost V 2 bases and J 5 bases; bases outside gene matches: 7. Data came from immunoSEQ multiplex PCR; TCRdb stores just in-frame clones and leaves some out. The sample has over 80,000 clones; 74% are singletons. The genes are TRBV7-2 and TRBJ2-2; 11 bases agree with TRBD2. Sequencing input: peripheral blood. The clonotype was recovered from a man aged 70-80 years with COVID-19, enrolled during active disease. The CDR3 is CASSLSLLAGETGELFF. CDR3 nucleotides: TGTGCCAGCAGCTTATCCCTACTAGCGGGAGAGACCGGGGAGCTGTTTTTT.